This T cell receptor beta chain was identified in a study of T cells after yellow fever vaccination. In this sample, this clonotype turned up many times. Whole-study findings and limits: The booster response re-showed most primary clones: around 96% CD4, approximately 90% CD8. Clonotypes shared by both compartments, CD4 and CD8, made up a small share. For sorted memory subsets on day 0, almost all vaccine-responding clonotypes were undetectable.

This CDR3 comprises 13 residues. Trimming took off 5 bases at V and 7 bases at J, with 17 bases between the two ends. Germline V gives CDR1 DFQATT, CDR2 SNEGSKA (reference sequence). TCRdb re-analysed the 5' RACE reads in MiXCR, keeping a single row per CDR3 protein. The data contain approximately 27,000 distinct CDR3 sequences, approximately 5% of them singletons. The chain couples TRBV20-1 to TRBJ1-2; D not certain. The sample consisted of PBMCs, either bulk or a sorted T-cell subset (CD4+, CD8+, memory, or dextramer-sorted; not recorded which), taken 15 days after the yellow fever booster vaccination. This clonotype originated in a young man who received the YFV17D yellow fever vaccine. CDR3 sequence (DNA): TGCAGTGCTTCGGGCATAGCCTCAGGTGGCTACACCTTC. It is translated as CSASGIASGGYTF.